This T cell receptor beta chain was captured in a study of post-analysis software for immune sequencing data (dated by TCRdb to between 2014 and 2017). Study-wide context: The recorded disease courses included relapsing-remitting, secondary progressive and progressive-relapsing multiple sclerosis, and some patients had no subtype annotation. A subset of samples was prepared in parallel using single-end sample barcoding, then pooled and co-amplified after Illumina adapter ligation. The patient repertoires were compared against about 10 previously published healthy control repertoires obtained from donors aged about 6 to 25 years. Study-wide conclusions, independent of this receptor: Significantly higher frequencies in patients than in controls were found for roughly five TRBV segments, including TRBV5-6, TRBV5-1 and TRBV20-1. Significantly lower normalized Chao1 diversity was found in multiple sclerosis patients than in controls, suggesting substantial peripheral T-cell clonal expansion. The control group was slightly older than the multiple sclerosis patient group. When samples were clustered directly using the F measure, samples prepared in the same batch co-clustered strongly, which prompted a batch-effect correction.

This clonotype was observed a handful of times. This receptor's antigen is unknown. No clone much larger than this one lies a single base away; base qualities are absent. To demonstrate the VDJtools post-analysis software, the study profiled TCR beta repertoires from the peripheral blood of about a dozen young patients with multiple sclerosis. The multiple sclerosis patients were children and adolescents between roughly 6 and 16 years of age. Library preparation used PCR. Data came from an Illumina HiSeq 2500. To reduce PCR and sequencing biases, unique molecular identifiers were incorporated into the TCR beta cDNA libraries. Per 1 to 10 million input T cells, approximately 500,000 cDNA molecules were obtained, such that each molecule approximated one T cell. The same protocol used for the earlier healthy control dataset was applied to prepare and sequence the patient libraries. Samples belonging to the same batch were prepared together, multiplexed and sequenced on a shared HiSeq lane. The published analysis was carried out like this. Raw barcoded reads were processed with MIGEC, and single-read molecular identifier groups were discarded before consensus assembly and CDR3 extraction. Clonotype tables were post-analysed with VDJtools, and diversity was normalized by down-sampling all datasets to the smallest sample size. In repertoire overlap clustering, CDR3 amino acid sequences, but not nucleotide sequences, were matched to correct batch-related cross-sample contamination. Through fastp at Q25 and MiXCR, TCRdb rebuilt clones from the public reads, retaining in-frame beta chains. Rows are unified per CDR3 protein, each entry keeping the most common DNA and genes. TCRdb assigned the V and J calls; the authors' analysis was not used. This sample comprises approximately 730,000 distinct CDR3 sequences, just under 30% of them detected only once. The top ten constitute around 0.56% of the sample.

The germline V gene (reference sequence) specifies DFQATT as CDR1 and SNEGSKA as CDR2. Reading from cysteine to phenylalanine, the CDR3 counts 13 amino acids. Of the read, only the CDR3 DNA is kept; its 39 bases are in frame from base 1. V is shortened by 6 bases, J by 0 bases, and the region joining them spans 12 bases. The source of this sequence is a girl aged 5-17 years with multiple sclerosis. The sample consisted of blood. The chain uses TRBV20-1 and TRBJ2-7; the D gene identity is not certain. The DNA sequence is TGCAGTGCCCCTGACATGAGCTCCTACGAGCAGTACTTC. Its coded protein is CSAPDMSSYEQYF.